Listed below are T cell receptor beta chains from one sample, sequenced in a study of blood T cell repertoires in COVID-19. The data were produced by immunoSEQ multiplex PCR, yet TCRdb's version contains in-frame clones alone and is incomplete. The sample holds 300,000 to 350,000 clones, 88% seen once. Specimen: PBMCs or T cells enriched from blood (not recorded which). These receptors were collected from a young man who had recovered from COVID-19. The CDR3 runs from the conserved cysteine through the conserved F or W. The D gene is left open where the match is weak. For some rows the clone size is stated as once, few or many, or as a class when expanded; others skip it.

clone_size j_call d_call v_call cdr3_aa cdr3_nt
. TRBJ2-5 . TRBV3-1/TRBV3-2 CASRTVQETQYF TGTGCCAGCAGGACAGTACAAGAGACCCAGTACTTC
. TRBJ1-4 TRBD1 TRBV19 CASSIGTGIEKLFF TGTGCCAGTAGTATTGGGACAGGGATTGAAAAACTGTTTTTT
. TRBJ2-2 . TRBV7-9 CASSLMDWGGELFF TGTGCCAGCAGCTTGATGGACTGGGGCGGGGAGCTGTTTTTT
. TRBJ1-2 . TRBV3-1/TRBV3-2 CASSLARHDVFNYGYTF TGTGCCAGCAGCCTCGCCCGACATGACGTTTTTAACTATGGCTACACCTTC
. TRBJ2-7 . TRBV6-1 CASSEIEGVKYF TGTGCCAGCAGTGAAATCGAGGGGGTGAAGTACTTC
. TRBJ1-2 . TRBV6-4 CASRGGGTPGYTF TGTGCCAGCCGCGGGGGCGGAACTCCTGGCTACACCTTC
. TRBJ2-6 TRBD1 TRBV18 CASSMTGVSGANVLTF TGTGCCAGCTCAATGACAGGGGTCTCTGGGGCCAACGTCCTGACTTTC
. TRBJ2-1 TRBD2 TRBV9 CASSVAVRAGGRNEQFF TGTGCCAGCAGCGTAGCGGTCCGAGCGGGGGGGCGGAATGAGCAGTTCTTC
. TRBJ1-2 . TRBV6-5 CASRTYETPYGYTF TGTGCCAGCAGGACCTACGAGACACCTTATGGCTACACCTTC
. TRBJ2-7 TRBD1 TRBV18 CASSPLPGAGGQQYF TGTGCCAGCTCACCCCTTCCCGGGGCAGGGGGCCAGCAGTACTTC
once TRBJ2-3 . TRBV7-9 CASSSRQLSTDTQYF TGTGCCAGCAGCTCCCGACAGCTTAGCACAGATACGCAGTATTTT
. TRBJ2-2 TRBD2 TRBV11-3 CASSLVSSGGAHTGELFF TGTGCCAGCAGCTTAGTTTCTAGCGGGGGGGCCCACACCGGGGAGCTGTTTTTT
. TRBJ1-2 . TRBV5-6 CASSQEGDYGYTF TGTGCCAGCAGCCAAGAAGGAGACTATGGCTACACCTTC
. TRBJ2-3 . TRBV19 CASSEISGHTDTQYF TGTGCCAGTAGCGAGATCAGCGGGCACACAGATACGCAGTATTTT